The 21 T cell receptor beta chains below were found in one sample sequenced in a study of CD8+ T cells in alopecia areata. Treatment described: oral pan-JAK inhibitor, 5-10 mg twice daily. Reverse transcribed after extraction, RNA yielded cDNA as the sequencing template. Here immunoSEQ multiplex PCR was the method, and the copy in TCRdb shows in-frame clones only, minus some. The table has roughly 100,000 clones, under 90% seen once. The source was CD8+ T cells sorted from blood, collected at approximately week 30, from a patient treated with tofacitinib. The source is a human donor with alopecia areata.

The chain has TRBV6-5 and TRBJ2-7; D is unclear. This CDR3 comprises 14 residues. Trimming shortened V by 6 bases and J by 3 bases, and 15 bases separated the two germline ends. Germline values: CDR1 MNHEY, CDR2 SVGAGI. The CDR3 spells CASSPHQLSYEQYF. In DNA form, the CDR3 reads TGTGCCAGCAGCCCACATCAATTAAGCTACGAGCAGTACTTC.

This clone occurred a few times. The V call is TRBV29-1, the J call TRBJ2-7, with 7 bases lining up with TRBD1. The J segment lost 4 bases and the V segment lost 6 bases, leaving 6 bases of the junction unmatched. CDR1 and CDR2 (germline): SQVTM, ANQGSEA. The CDR3 sequence is 12 residues long. This chain's CDR3 is CSVRQGWYEQYF. CDR3 nucleotides: TGCAGCGTGAGACAGGGTTGGTACGAGCAGTACTTC.

This clone was seen a single time. The chain employs TRBV19 and TRBJ2-7; 9 nucleotides agree with TRBD1. Germline V gives CDR1 LNHDA, CDR2 SQIVND (reference sequence). The CDR3 length is 13 residues. V gave up 7 bases and J gave up 1 base; unmatched junction bases: 2. The CDR3 here is CASKDRGSYEQYF. The CDR3 region has the DNA TGTGCCAGTAAAGACAGGGGGTCCTACGAGCAGTACTTC.

The chain employs TRBV6-6 and TRBJ2-7; 8 bases are shared with TRBD2. The CDR3 runs 16 residues. V was pared by 2 bases and J by 4 bases, with 10 bases of the junction left unmatched. CDR1 and CDR2 (germline): MNHNY, SVGAGI (reference sequence). The CDR3 spells CASSYHAGGAGYEQYF. DNA of the CDR3: TGTGCCAGCAGTTACCACGCCGGGGGGGCCGGGTACGAGCAGTACTTC.

The rearrangement joins TRBV6-5 to TRBJ2-1; TRBD2 matches at 10 bases. V was clipped by 6 bases and J by 3 bases; unmatched bases: 5. Per the germline V gene, CDR1 is MNHEY and CDR2 is SVGAGI. The CDR3 runs to 15 residues. The CDR3 coding sequence is TGTGCCAGCAGCCCAACTAGCGGGGTCTACAATGAGCAGTTCTTC. Amino acids: CASSPTSGVYNEQFF.

The V call is TRBV27, the J call TRBJ2-7, with 9 bases that match TRBD1. There are 16 residues in the CDR3. Germline V lookup: CDR1 MNHEY, CDR2 SMNVEV (reference sequence). The V segment lost 1 base and the J segment 2 bases; nucleotides outside the gene matches: 6. As DNA, the CDR3 is TGTGCCAGCAGTTTATTGGGACAGGGTAACCCCTACGAGCAGTACTTC. Translating it yields CASSLLGQGNPYEQYF.

V gene TRBV14 combines with J gene TRBJ2-1, with 10 bases identical to TRBD1. After removal of 3 bases from V and 6 bases from J, the junction contained 2 bases not matched to a gene. The germline CDR1 and CDR2 sequences are SGHDN and FVKESK. This CDR3 has 14 residues. This chain's CDR3 is CASSHGQGGNEQFF. The CDR3 DNA sequence: TGTGCCAGCAGCCACGGACAGGGGGGCAATGAGCAGTTCTTC.

This clone was recorded once. In the same sample, other DNA sequences code for this CDR3. This CDR3 is CASSLGDSSYEQYF. DNA of the CDR3: TGCGCCAGCAGCTTGGGGGACTCTTCCTACGAGCAGTACTTC. The chain recombines TRBV5-1 with TRBJ2-7; maybe TRBD2 (6 bases). Trimming took off 0 bases at V and 1 base at J, with 8 bases between the two ends. The CDR3 runs 14 residues. Germline loops: CDR1 SGHRS, CDR2 YFSETQ.

This sequence joins TRBV27 and TRBJ1-1, with D uncertain. CDR1 and CDR2 from the germline V gene are MNHEY and SMNVEV (reference sequence). The CDR3 has 14 residues. Between the trimmed V and J ends, which lost 3 bases and 4 bases, there was a span of 12 bases. The CDR3, as DNA: TGTGCCAGCAGTTTCATCATGGGTTTCACTGAAGCTTTCTTT. It is translated as CASSFIMGFTEAFF.

The rearrangement uses TRBV7-8 and TRBJ2-5; D not resolved. V lost 3 bases, J lost 2 bases, and 10 bases lay in between. CDR1 and CDR2 from the germline V gene are SGHVS and FQNEAQ. This CDR3 is 14 amino acids long. The CDR3 DNA reads TGTGCCAGCAGCTTCTTGCCCCAACAAGAGACCCAGTACTTC. The encoded protein is CASSFLPQQETQYF.

The CDR3 reads CSVEGLPGSSYEQYF. The DNA for the CDR3 is TGCAGCGTTGAAGGGTTGCCAGGGAGCTCCTACGAGCAGTACTTC. V gene TRBV29-1 combines with J gene TRBJ2-7; D may be TRBD1 or TRBD2 (5 bases each). Trimming removed 1 base from V and 0 bases from J, with 13 bases in between. The CDR3 runs to 15 residues. Germline loops: CDR1 SQVTM, CDR2 ANQGSEA.

The chain uses TRBV7-9 and TRBJ2-1; D unclear. The CDR3 consists of 16 residues. Germline-derived CDR1 and CDR2 are SEHNR and FQNEAQ (reference sequence). The germline V and J ends were trimmed by 0 bases and 1 base, with 10 bases remaining between them. The CDR3 spells CASSLADSASYNEQFF. The CDR3 nucleotides are TGTGCCAGCAGCTTAGCCGACTCCGCATCCTACAATGAGCAGTTCTTC. Supplemented by reference TRBV7-9 and TRBJ2-1, the full variable domain reads DTGVSQNPRHKITKRGQNVTFRCDPISEHNRLYWYRQTLGQGPEFLTYFQNEAQLEKSRLLSDRFSAERPKGSFSTLEIQRTEQGDSAMYLCASSLADSASYNEQFFGPGTRLTVL.

This sequence joins TRBV10-3 and TRBJ2-3; 10 bases are a match to TRBD2. This CDR3 contains 16 residues. Germline V gene data show CDR1 as ENHRY and CDR2 as SYGVKD. Trimming at V came to 0 bases and at J to 5 bases, leaving 5 bases not matched to a gene. The CDR3 nucleotides are TGTGCCATCAGTGAGTCCCAGCGGGGGGGCATAGATACGCAGTATTTT. It yields the protein CAISESQRGGIDTQYF.

The chain joins TRBV4-1 to TRBJ2-7; D may be TRBD1 (7 bases). Trimming shortened V by 2 bases and J by 5 bases, and 16 bases separated the two germline ends. CDR3 length: 15 residues. Germline CDR1 reads MGHRA; CDR2 reads YSYEKL. The CDR3 loop is CASSQLWQGGDEQYF. The CDR3 nucleotides are TGCGCCAGCAGCCAATTGTGGCAGGGGGGCGACGAGCAGTACTTC.

The chain carries TRBV7-8 and TRBJ2-5, with 9 bases fitting TRBD2. J gave up 8 bases and V 4 bases, and 17 bases lay outside the gene matches. This CDR3 has 17 residues. CDR1 is SGHVS and CDR2 is FQNEAQ in the germline V gene. The CDR3: CASSSRTSASVLGTQYF. The DNA for the CDR3 is TGTGCCAGCAGCTCCCGGACTAGCGCCTCAGTTCTCGGAACCCAGTACTTC.

As regards this clone: The same CDR3 arises from other DNA sequences in this sample as well. The chain combines TRBV9 with TRBJ2-6; no definite D call. The V gene's germline CDR1 is SGDLS and CDR2 YYNGEE. The CDR3 consists of 14 residues. The germline V and J ends were trimmed by 0 bases and 0 bases, with 1 base remaining between them. The CDR3 sequence: CASSVGSGANVLTF. The CDR3 coding sequence is TGTGCCAGCAGCGTAGGCTCTGGGGCCAACGTCCTGACTTTC.

The rearrangement uses TRBV14 and TRBJ2-1, with 7 bases that match TRBD2. This CDR3 comprises 13 residues. Trimming took 8 bases from V and 6 from J; bases not matched to a gene: 7. CDR1 is SGHDN and CDR2 is FVKESK in the germline V gene. The CDR3 reads CASGGEGFNEQFF. In DNA, the CDR3 is TGTGCCAGCGGTGGGGAGGGATTCAATGAGCAGTTCTTC.

This chain joins TRBV27 and TRBJ2-2; 7 bases are shared with TRBD1. The germline V gene encodes CDR1 MNHEY and CDR2 SMNVEV (reference sequence). Trimming took 6 bases from V and 0 from J; bases not matched to a gene: 7. The CDR3 length is 16 residues. CDR3 bases: TGTGCCAGCAGCCCTGGGACAGTAGCGAACACCGGGGAGCTGTTTTTT. It codes for CASSPGTVANTGELFF.

In this sample, this clone turned up once. This chain uses TRBV7-6 with TRBJ2-7, with no clear D. The germline V and J ends were trimmed by 5 bases and 2 bases, with 10 bases remaining between them. Looked up from germline, CDR1 is SGHVS and CDR2 is FNYEAQ. The CDR3 is 13 amino acids. This chain's CDR3 is CASSPSPPYEQYF. CDR3 coding DNA: TGTGCCAGCAGCCCCTCCCCCCCCTACGAGCAGTACTTC.

V gene TRBV5-6 combines with J gene TRBJ1-1, with 8 nucleotides matching TRBD1. V lost 4 bases and J lost 0; bases outside the gene matches: 5. This CDR3 spans 15 amino acids. Germline assignment: CDR1 SGHDT and CDR2 YYEEEE. CDR3 nucleotides: TGTGCCAGCAGCGGAGGACAGGGCGTGAACACTGAAGCTTTCTTT. This gives the protein CASSGGQGVNTEAFF.

The genes are TRBV5-4 and TRBJ2-3; the D is unclear. Trimming took 3 bases from V and 6 from J, leaving 8 bases between them. The V gene's germline CDR1 is SGHNT and CDR2 YYREEE (reference sequence). The CDR3 is 12 residues long. The CDR3 nucleotides read TGTGCCAGCAGCTGGAACGGGGATACGCAGTATTTT. As protein: CASSWNGDTQYF.